This T cell receptor (beta chain) was profiled in a study of blood T cell repertoires in COVID-19. As for the study in general: The United States, Italy and Spain supplied acute and convalescent COVID-19 samples. T cells, B-cell-depleted T cells, or PBMCs provided the cDNA or gDNA that served as material.

Original data processing: Estimates of nucleated cell counts were drawn from the amplification of reference gene primers. TCRdb's copy holds only in-frame clones and misses some; the assay was immunoSEQ multiplex PCR. V, J and clone size are those of that table, while D and trimming were read from the DNA. This table has approximately 500,000 clones, roughly 85% appearing once. The sequenced material came from peripheral blood. The receptor was derived from a human donor in a cohort sampled during active COVID-19.

The CDR3: CASSVDDSLNTEAFF. The CDR3 coding sequence is TGTGCCAGCAGCGTAGACGACAGCTTGAACACTGAAGCTTTCTTT. The chain has TRBV9 and TRBJ1-1; tentatively, D is TRBD1 (5 bases). The CDR3 runs 15 residues. Between the trimmed V and J ends, which lost 0 bases and 0 bases, there was a span of 9 bases. CDR1 and CDR2 (germline): SGDLS, YYNGEE.